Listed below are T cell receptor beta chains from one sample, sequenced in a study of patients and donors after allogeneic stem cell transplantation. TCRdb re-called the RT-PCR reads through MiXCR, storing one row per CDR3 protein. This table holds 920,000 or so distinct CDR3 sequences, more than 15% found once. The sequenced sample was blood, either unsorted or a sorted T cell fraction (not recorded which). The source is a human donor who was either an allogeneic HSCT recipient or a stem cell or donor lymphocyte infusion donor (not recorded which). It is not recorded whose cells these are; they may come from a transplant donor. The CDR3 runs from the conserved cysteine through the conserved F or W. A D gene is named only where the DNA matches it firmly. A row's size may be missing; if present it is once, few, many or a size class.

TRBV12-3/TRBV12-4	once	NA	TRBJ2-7	CASSLQRRIHEQYF	TGTGCCAGCAGTTTACAAAGGAGGATCCACGAGCAGTACTTC
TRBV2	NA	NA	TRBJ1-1	CASSESGAMNTEAFF	TGTGCCAGCAGTGAGTCGGGGGCCATGAACACTGAAGCTTTCTTT
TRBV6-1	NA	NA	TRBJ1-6	CASSPGAGNSPLHF	TGTGCCAGCAGTCCAGGGGCGGGAAATTCACCCCTCCACTTT
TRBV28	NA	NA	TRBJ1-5	CASSLIGSSGNQPQHF	TGTGCCAGCAGTTTAATCGGGAGTTCAGGCAATCAGCCCCAGCATTTT
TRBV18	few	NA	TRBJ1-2	CASSTTEYGYTF	TGTGCCAGCTCAACCACAGAATATGGCTACACCTTC
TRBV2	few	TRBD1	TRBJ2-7	CASSRRTGNYEQYF	TGTGCCAGCAGTAGGCGGACAGGGAATTACGAGCAGTACTTC
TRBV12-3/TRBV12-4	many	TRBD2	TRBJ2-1	CASRPPSGEQFF	TGTGCCAGCAGACCCCCTAGCGGGGAGCAGTTCTTC
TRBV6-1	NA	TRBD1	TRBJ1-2	CASSFRGDPNYGYTF	TGTGCCAGCAGCTTCAGGGGGGACCCTAACTATGGCTACACCTTC
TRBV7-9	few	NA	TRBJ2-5	CASSFRGLTQETQYF	TGTGCCAGCAGCTTTCGGGGGTTAACCCAAGAGACCCAGTACTTC
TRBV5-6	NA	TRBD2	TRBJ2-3	CASSSILAGNTDTQYF	TGTGCCAGCAGCTCCATACTAGCGGGAAACACAGATACGCAGTATTTT
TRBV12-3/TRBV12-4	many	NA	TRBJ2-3	CASSLYPQAGTDTQYF	TGTGCCAGCAGTTTATATCCTCAAGCCGGCACAGATACGCAGTATTTT
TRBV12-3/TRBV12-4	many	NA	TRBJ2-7	CASSSLSSYEQYF	TGTGCCAGCAGTTCTCTCAGCTCCTACGAGCAGTACTTC
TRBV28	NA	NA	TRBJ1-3	CASSLPFAFGENTIYF	TGTGCCAGCAGTTTGCCCTTTGCGTTTGGGGAAAACACCATATATTTT
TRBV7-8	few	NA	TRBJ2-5	CASTSIGTPQETQYF	TGTGCCAGCACCTCCATAGGCACACCTCAAGAGACCCAGTACTTC
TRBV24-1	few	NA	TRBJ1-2	CATSDHRVNYGYTF	TGTGCCACCAGTGACCACAGGGTAAACTATGGCTACACCTTC
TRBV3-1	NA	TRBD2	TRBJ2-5	CASSHRLAGAETQYF	TGTGCCAGCAGTCATCGGCTAGCGGGAGCGGAGACCCAGTACTTC
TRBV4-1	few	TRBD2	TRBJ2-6	CASSQLTSGRLPPFSGANVLTF	TGCGCCAGCAGCCAATTGACTAGCGGGAGGCTTCCACCCTTCTCTGGGGCCAACGTCCTGACTTTC
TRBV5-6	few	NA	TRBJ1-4	CASSLSAGPNEKLFF	TGTGCCAGCAGCTTGTCGGCGGGACCAAATGAAAAACTGTTTTTT
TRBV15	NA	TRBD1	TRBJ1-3	CATSRVSGTALRSGNTIYF	TGTGCCACCAGCAGAGTTTCCGGGACAGCCCTTAGATCTGGAAACACCATATATTTT
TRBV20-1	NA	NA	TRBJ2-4	CSAREQHIQYF	TGCAGTGCTCGGGAACAGCACATTCAGTACTTC
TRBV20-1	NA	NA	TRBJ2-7	CSVLQGNYEQYF	TGCAGTGTGTTGCAGGGGAACTACGAGCAGTACTTC
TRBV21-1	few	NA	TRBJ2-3	CASPQPTGGTDTQYF	TGTGCCAGCCCCCAACCCACAGGGGGCACAGATACGCAGTATTTT
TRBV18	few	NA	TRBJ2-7	CASSPLSTAYEQYF	TGTGCCAGCTCACCGTTATCCACTGCCTACGAGCAGTACTTC
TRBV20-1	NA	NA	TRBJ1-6	CSARYRSSYNSPLHF	TGCAGTGCCCGATATAGGAGCTCCTATAATTCACCCCTCCACTTT
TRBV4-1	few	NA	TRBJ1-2	CASSQGKGRSNYGYTF	TGCGCCAGCAGCCAAGGAAAGGGCCGCTCTAACTATGGCTACACCTTC
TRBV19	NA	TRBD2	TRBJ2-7	CASSALAGGTYEQYF	TGTGCCAGTAGTGCCCTAGCGGGGGGTACCTACGAGCAGTACTTC
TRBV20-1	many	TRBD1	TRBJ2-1	CSAYRDRLYNEQFF	TGCAGTGCCTACCGGGACAGGCTTTACAATGAGCAGTTCTTC
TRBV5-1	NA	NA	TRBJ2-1	CASSLGDRSYNEQFF	TGCGCCAGCAGCTTAGGAGACAGGTCATACAATGAGCAGTTCTTC
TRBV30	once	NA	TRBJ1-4	CAWGTLTNEKLFF	TGTGCCTGGGGGACACTAACTAATGAAAAACTGTTTTTT
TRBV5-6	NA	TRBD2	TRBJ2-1	CASSRLAGTYNEQFF	TGTGCCAGCAGCCGACTAGCGGGAACCTACAATGAGCAGTTCTTC
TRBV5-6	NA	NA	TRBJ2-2	CASSLAAGVSTGELFF	TGTGCCAGCAGCTTGGCTGCCGGGGTGAGCACCGGGGAGCTGTTTTTT
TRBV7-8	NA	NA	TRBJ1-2	CASSLARDNYYGYTF	TGTGCCAGCAGCTTAGCTAGGGACAACTACTATGGCTACACCTTC
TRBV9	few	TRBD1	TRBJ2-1	CASSAPGTGKGNEQFF	TGTGCCAGCAGCGCTCCCGGGACAGGGAAGGGCAATGAGCAGTTCTTC
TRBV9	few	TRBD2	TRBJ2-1	CASGLTSGRIDEQFF	TGTGCCAGCGGGCTCACTAGCGGGAGAATCGATGAGCAGTTCTTC
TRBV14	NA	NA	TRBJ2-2	CASSKGLGELFF	TGTGCCAGCAGTAAAGGCCTCGGGGAGCTGTTTTTT
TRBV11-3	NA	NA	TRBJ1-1	CASSSSWRRNTEAFF	TGTGCCAGCAGCTCCAGTTGGCGCCGGAACACTGAAGCTTTCTTT
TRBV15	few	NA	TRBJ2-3	CATSREVASESTDTQYF	TGTGCCACCAGCAGAGAGGTCGCTAGCGAAAGCACAGATACGCAGTATTTT
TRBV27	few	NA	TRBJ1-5	CASSLSPGGGQPQHF	TGTGCCAGCAGTTTATCTCCCGGGGGGGGTCAGCCCCAGCATTTT
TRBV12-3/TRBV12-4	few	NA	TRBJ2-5	CASSLDVPPGETQYF	TGTGCCAGCAGTTTAGACGTGCCTCCTGGGGAGACCCAGTACTTC
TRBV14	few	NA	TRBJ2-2	CASSQFGQRTGELFF	TGTGCCAGCAGCCAATTCGGCCAGAGAACCGGGGAGCTGTTTTTT
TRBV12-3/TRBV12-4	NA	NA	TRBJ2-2	CASSRDTYTGELFF	TGTGCCAGCAGTCGGGACACCTACACCGGGGAGCTGTTTTTT